The present TCR beta chain was sequenced within a study of blood T cell repertoires in COVID-19. The wider study: Acute-phase and convalescent COVID-19 samples originated in the United States, Italy and Spain. The cDNA or gDNA used as material had been derived from T cells, B-cell-depleted T cells, or PBMCs.

As handled by the study authors: The assay estimated nucleated cells by amplifying reference gene primers. Here immunoSEQ multiplex PCR was the method, and the copy in TCRdb shows in-frame clones only, minus some. V and J calls and clone size are given by that table; D and trimming were obtained from the DNA. The sample carries around 270,000 clones, roughly 80% recorded once. This clone was seen many times. The source of this sequence is a man in his sixties with acute or convalescent COVID-19. The sequenced sample consisted of peripheral blood.

The CDR3 DNA sequence: TGTGCCAGCAGCCCCCTGGCGGGCAGGGGCTACGAGCAGTACTTC. It is translated as CASSPLAGRGYEQYF. The chain joins TRBV11-2 to TRBJ2-7, with D possibly matching TRBD1 (6 bases). From germline, CDR1 is SGHAT and CDR2 FQNNGV. CDR3 length: 15 residues. Deletions cut 5 bases from V and 3 bases from J, with 17 bases between. The full variable domain, its missing parts supplied by reference TRBV11-2 and TRBJ2-7, is EAGVAQSPRYKIIEKRQSVAFWCNPISGHATLYWYQQILGQGPKLLIQFQNNGVVDDSQLPKDRFSAERLKGVDSTLKIQPAKLEDSAVYLCASSPLAGRGYEQYFGPGTRLTVT.